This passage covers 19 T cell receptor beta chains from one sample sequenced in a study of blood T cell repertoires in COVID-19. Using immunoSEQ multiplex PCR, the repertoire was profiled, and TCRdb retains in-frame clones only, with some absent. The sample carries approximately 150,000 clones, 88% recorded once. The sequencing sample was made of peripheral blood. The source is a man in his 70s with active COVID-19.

This CDR3 reads CASSRTSGRSEQFF. Written as DNA, the CDR3 is TGTGCCAGCAGCCGGACTAGCGGGAGAAGTGAGCAGTTCTTC. V usage is TRBV6-5 and J usage is TRBJ2-1; 13 bases fit TRBD2. This CDR3 spans 14 amino acids. Germline loops: CDR1 MNHEY, CDR2 SVGAGI. V was clipped by 6 bases and J by 9 bases; unmatched bases: 5.

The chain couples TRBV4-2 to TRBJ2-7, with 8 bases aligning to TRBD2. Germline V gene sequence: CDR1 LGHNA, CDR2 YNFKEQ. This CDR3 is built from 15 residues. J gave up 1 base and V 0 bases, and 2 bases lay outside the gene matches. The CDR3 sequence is CASSQEGTRSYEQYF. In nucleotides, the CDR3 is TGTGCCAGCAGCCAAGAAGGGACTAGGTCCTACGAGCAGTACTTC.

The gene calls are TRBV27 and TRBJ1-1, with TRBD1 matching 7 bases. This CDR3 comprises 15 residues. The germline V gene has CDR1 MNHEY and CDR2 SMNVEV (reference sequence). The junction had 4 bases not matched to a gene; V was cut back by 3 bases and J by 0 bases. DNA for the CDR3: TGTGCCAGCAGTTTCTACAGGGGATTGAACACTGAAGCTTTCTTT. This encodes CASSFYRGLNTEAFF.

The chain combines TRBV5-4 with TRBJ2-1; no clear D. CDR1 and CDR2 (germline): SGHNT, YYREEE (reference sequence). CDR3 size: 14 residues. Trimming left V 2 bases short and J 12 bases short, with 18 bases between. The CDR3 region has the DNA TGTGCCAGCAGCTTTTGGAACGGCGGAGATAGGCAGTTCTTC. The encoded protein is CASSFWNGGDRQFF.

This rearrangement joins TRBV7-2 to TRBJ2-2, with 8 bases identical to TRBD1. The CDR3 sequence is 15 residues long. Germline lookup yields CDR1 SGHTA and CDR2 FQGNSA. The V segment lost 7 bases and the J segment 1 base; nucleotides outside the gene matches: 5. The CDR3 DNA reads TGTGCCAGCACCTGGGACAGGAGGAACACCGGGGAGCTGTTTTTT. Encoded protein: CASTWDRRNTGELFF.

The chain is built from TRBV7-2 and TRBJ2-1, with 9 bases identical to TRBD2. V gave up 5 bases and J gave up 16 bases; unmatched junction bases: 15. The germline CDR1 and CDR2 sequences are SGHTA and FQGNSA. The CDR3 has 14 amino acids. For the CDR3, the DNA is TGTGCCAGCAGCAATAGCGCGGGAGGGCCCACAATATTCTTC. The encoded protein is CASSNSAGGPTIFF.

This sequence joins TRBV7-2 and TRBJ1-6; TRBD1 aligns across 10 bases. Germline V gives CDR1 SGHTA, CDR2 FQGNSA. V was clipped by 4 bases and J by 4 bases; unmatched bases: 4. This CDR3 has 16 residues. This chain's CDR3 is CASSSRDRGYNSPLHF. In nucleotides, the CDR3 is TGTGCCAGCAGCTCGCGGGACAGGGGTTATAATTCACCCCTCCACTTT.

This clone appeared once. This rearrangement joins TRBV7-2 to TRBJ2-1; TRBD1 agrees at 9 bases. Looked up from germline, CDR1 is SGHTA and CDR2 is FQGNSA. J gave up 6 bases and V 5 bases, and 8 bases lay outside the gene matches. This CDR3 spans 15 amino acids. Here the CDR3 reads CASSPGQGGVNEQFF. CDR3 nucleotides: TGTGCCAGCAGCCCGGGACAGGGTGGGGTCAATGAGCAGTTCTTC.

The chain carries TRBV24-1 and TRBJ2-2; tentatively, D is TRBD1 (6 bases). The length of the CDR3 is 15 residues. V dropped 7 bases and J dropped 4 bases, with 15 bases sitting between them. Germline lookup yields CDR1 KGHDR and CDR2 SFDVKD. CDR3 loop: CATRQGTGSTGELFF. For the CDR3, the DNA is TGTGCCACCAGGCAGGGGACGGGAAGCACCGGGGAGCTGTTTTTT.

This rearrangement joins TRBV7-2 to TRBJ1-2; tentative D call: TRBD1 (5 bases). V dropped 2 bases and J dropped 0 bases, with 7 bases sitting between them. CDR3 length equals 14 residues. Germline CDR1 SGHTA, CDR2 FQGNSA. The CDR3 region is CASSLSGSNYGYTF. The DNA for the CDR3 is TGTGCCAGCAGCTTATCAGGGTCTAACTATGGCTACACCTTC. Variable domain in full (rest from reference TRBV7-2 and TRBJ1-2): GAGVSQSPSNKVTEKGKDVELRCDPISGHTALYWYRQSLGQGLEFLIYFQGNSAPDKSGLPSDRFSAERTGGSVSTLTIQRTQQEDSAVYLCASSLSGSNYGYTFGSGTRLTVV.

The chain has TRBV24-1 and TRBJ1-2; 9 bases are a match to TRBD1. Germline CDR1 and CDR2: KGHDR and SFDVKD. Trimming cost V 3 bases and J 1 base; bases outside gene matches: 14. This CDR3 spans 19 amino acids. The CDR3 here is CATSDTRPGTGTYNYGYTF. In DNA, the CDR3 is TGTGCCACCAGTGATACTCGTCCCGGGACAGGGACCTATAACTATGGCTACACCTTC.

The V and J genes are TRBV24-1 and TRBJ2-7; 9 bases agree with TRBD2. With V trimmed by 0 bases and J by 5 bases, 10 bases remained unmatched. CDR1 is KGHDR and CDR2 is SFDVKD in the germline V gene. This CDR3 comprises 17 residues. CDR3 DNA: TGTGCCACCAGTGATTTGACAGGAGCGGGAGGTACCCACGAGCAGTACTTC. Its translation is CATSDLTGAGGTHEQYF.

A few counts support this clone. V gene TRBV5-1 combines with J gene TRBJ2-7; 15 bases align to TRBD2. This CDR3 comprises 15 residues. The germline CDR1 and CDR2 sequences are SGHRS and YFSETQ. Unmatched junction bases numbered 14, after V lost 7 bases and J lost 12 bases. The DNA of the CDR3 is TGCGCCAGCTCCCCCTTAGGGACTAGCGGGAGGTTGCCGTACTTC. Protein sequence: CASSPLGTSGRLPYF.

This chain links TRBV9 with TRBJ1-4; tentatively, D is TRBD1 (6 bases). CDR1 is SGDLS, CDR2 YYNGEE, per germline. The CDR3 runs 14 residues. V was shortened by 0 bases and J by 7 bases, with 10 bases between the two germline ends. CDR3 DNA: TGTGCCAGCAGCGTAGGGGGGCGCGGTGAAAAACTGTTTTTT. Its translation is CASSVGGRGEKLFF.

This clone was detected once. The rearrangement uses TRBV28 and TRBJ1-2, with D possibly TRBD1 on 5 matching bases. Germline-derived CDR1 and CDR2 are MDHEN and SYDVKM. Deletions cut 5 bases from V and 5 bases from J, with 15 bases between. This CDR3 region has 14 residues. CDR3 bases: TGTGCCAGCAGTCCTGGGGGAGCGGGGTATGGCTACACCTTC. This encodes CASSPGGAGYGYTF.

CDR3 region: CASSSSGTGDYGYTF. The CDR3, as DNA: TGTGCCAGTTCATCCTCCGGGACAGGGGACTATGGCTACACCTTC. The chain uses TRBV19 and TRBJ1-2; 10 bases line up with TRBD1. Germline V gene sequence: CDR1 LNHDA, CDR2 SQIVND (reference sequence). This CDR3 spans 15 amino acids. Trimming at V came to 8 bases and at J to 3 bases, leaving 9 bases not matched to a gene.

The CDR3 sequence is CASSLRGSGRPYEQYF. The CDR3, as DNA: TGTGCCAGCAGTTTACGGGGTAGCGGGAGACCCTACGAGCAGTACTTC. The chain couples TRBV28 to TRBJ2-7, with TRBD2 matching 9 bases. CDR3 length: 16 residues. V was clipped by 2 bases and J by 2 bases; unmatched bases: 7. Germline CDR1 is MDHEN and CDR2 is SYDVKM.

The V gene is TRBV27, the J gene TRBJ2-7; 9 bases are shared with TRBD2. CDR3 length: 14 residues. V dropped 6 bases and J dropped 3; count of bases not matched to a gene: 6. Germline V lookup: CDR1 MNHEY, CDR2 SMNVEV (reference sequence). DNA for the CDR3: TGTGCCAGCAGAAATGCGGGAGGGGGCTACGAGCAGTACTTC. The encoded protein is CASRNAGGGYEQYF.

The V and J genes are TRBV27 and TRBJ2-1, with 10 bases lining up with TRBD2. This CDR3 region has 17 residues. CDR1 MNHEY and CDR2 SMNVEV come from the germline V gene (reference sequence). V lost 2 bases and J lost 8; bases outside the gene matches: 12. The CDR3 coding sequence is TGTGCCAGCAGTTTACGAGCGGGAGGGCCATTTTGGGATGAGCAGTTCTTC. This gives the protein CASSLRAGGPFWDEQFF.